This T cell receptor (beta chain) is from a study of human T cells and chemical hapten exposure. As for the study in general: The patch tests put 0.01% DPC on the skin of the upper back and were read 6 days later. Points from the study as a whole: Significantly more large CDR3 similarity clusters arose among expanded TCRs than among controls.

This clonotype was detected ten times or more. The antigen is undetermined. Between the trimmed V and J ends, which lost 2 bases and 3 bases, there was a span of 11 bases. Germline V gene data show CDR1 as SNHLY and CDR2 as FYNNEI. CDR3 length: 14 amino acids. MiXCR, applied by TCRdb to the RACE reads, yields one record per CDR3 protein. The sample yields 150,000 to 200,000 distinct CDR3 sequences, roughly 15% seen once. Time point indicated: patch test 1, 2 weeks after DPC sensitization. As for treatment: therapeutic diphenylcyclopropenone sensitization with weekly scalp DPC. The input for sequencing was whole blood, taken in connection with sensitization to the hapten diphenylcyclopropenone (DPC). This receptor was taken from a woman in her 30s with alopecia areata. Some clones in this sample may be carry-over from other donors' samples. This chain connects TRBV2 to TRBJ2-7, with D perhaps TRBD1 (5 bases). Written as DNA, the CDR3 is TGTGCCAGCAGTGAAACCAGGGCTAGCTACGAGCAGTACTTC. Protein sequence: CASSETRASYEQYF.